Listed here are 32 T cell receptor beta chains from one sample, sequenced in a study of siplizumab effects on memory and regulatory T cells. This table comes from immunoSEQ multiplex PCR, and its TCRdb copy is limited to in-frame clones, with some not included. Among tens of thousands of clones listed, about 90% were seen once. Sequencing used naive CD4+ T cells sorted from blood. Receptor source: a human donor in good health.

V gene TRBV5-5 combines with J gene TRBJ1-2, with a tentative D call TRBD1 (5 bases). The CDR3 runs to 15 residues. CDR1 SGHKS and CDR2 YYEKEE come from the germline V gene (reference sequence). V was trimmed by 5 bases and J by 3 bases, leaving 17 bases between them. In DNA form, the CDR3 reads TGTGCCAGCAGGCAACGGGGCCTCCCCGACTATGGCTACACCTTC. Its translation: CASRQRGLPDYGYTF. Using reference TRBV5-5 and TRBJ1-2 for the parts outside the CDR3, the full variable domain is DAGVTQSPTHLIKTRGQQVTLRCSPISGHKSVSWYQQVLGQGPQFIFQYYEKEERGRGNFPDRFSARQFPNYSSELNVNALLLGDSALYLCASRQRGLPDYGYTFGSGTRLTVV.

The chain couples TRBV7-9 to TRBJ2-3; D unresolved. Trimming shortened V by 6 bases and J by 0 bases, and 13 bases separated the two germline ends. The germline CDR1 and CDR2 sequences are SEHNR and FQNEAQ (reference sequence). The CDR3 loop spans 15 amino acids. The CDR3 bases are TGTGCCAGCAGTCCGGGTCGAGCTAGCACAGATACGCAGTATTTT. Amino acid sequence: CASSPGRASTDTQYF.

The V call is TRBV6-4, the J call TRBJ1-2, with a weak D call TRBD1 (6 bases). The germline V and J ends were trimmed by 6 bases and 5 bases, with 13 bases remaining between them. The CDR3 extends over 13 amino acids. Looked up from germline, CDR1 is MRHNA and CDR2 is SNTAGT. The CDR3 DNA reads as TGTGCCAGCAGCGCGCAGGGGAAATATGGCTACACCTTC. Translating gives CASSAQGKYGYTF.

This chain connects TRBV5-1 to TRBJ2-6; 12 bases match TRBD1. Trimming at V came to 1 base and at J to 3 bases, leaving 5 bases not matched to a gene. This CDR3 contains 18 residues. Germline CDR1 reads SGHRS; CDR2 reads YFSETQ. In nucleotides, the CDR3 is TGCGCCAGCAGCTTGATCGGGACAGGGGGCCGTGGGGCCAACGTCCTGACTTTC. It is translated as CASSLIGTGGRGANVLTF. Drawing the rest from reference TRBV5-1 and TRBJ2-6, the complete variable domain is KAGVTQTPRYLIKTRGQQVTLSCSPISGHRSVSWYQQTPGQGLQFLFEYFSETQRNKGNFPGRFSGRQFSNSRSEMNVSTLELGDSALYLCASSLIGTGGRGANVLTFGAGSRLTVL.

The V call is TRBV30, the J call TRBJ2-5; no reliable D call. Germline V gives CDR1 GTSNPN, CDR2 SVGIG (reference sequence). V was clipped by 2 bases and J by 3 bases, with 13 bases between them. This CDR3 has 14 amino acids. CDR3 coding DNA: TGTGCCTGGAGTCTCGGTCCCGCGGAAGAGACCCAGTACTTC. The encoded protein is CAWSLGPAEETQYF.

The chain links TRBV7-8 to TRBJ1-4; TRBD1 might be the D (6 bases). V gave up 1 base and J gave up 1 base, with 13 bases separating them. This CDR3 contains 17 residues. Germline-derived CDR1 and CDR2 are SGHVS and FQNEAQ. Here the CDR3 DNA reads TGTGCCAGCAGCTTAGAAACAGGGCGAAGAACTAATGAAAAACTGTTTTTT. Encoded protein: CASSLETGRRTNEKLFF.

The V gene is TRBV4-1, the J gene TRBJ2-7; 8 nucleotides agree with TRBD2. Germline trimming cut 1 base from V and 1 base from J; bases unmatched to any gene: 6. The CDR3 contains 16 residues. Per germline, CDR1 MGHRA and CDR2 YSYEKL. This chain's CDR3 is CASSQGLAGGSYEQYF. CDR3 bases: TGCGCCAGCAGCCAAGGACTGGCGGGAGGATCCTACGAGCAGTACTTC.

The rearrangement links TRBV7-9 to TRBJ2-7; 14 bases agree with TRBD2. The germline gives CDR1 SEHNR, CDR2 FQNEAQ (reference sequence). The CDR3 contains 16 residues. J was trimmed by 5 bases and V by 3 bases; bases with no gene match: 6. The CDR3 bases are TGTGCCAGCAGCTTGGGGACTAGCGGGGGAGTCGACGAGCAGTACTTC. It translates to CASSLGTSGGVDEQYF.

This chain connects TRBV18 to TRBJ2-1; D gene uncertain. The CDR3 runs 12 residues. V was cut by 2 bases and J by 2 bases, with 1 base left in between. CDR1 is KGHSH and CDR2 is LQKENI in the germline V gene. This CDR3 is CASSPTYNEQFF. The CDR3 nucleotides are TGTGCCAGCTCACCAACCTACAATGAGCAGTTCTTC.

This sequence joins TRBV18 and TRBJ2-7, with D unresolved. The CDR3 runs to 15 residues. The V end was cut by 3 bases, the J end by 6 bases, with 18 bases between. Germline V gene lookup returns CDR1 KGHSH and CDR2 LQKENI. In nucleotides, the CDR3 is TGTGCCAGCTCACCCACCACCGCCCCGGTGAGCGAGCAGTACTTC. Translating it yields CASSPTTAPVSEQYF.

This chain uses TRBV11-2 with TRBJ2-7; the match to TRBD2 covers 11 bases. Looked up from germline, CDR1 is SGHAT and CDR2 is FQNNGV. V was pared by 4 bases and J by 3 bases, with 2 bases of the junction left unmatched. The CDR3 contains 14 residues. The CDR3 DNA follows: TGTGCCAGCAGCTCTAGCGGGGGGATCTACGAGCAGTACTTC. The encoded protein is CASSSSGGIYEQYF.

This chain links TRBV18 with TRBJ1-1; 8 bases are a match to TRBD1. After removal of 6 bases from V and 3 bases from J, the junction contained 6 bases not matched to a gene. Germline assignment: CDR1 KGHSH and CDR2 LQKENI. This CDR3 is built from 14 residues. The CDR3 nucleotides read TGTGCCAGCTCCCCGACAGGGGTGGACACTGAAGCTTTCTTT. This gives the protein CASSPTGVDTEAFF.

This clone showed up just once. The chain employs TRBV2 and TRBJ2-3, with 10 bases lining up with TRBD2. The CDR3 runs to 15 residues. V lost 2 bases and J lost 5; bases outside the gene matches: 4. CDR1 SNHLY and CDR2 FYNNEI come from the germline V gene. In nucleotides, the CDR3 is TGTGCCAGCAGTGAACTAGCGGGAGTCATAGATACGCAGTATTTT. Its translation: CASSELAGVIDTQYF.

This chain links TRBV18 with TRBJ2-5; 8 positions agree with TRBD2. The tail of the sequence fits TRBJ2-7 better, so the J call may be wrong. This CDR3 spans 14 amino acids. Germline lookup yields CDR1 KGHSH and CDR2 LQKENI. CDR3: CASSPGLESYEQYF. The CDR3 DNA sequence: TGTGCCAGCTCACCGGGACTAGAATCCTACGAGCAGTACTTC.

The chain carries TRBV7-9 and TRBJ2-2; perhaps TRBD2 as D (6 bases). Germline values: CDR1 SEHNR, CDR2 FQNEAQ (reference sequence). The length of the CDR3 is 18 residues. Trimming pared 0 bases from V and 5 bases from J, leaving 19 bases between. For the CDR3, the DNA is TGTGCCAGCAGCTTAGCCTTGGGAAGTGACGGGGGAACCGGGGAGCTGTTTTTT. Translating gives CASSLALGSDGGTGELFF.

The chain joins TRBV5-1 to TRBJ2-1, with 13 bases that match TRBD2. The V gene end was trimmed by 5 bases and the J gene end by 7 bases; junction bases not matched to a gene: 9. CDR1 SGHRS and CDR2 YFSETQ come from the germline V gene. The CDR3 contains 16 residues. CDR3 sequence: CASSFTSGRGGNEQFF. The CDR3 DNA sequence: TGCGCCAGCAGTTTTACTAGCGGGAGGGGTGGTAATGAGCAGTTCTTC.

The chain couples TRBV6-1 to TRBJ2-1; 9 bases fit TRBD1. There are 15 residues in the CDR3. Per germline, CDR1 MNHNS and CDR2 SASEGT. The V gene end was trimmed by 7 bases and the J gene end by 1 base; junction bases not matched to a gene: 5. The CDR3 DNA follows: TGTGCCAGCATCGCGGACAGGGGATCCTACAATGAGCAGTTCTTC. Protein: CASIADRGSYNEQFF.

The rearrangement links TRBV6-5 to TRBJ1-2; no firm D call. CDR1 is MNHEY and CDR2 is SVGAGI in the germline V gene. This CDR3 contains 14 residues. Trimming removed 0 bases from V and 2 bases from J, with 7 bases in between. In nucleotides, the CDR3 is TGTGCCAGCAGTTACTCGAGAGGGAACTATGGCTACACCTTC. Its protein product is CASSYSRGNYGYTF.

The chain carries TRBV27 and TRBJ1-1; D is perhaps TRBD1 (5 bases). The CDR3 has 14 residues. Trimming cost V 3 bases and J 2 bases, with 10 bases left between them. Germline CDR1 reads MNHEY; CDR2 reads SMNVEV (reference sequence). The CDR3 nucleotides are TGTGCCAGCAGTTTTTGGGGCGCAAACACTGAAGCTTTCTTT. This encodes CASSFWGANTEAFF.

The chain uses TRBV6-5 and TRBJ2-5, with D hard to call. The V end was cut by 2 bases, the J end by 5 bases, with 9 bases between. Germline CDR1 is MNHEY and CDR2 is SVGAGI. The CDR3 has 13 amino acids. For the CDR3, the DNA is TGTGCCAGCAGTTACAAAGGGCCGGAGACCCAGTACTTC. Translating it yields CASSYKGPETQYF.

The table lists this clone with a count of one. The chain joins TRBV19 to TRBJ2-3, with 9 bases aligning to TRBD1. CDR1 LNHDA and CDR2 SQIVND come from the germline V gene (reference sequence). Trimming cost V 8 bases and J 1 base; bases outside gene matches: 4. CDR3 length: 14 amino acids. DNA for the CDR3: TGTGCCAGTGGCCGGGACAGGGGCACAGATACGCAGTATTTT. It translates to CASGRDRGTDTQYF.

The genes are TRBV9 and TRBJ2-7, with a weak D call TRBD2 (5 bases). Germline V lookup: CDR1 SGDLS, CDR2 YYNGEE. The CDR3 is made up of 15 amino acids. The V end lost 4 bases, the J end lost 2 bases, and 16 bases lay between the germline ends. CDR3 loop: CASSPSTAGPYEQYF. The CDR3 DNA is TGTGCCAGCAGCCCAAGTACTGCGGGCCCCTACGAGCAGTACTTC.

The DNA for the CDR3 is TGTGCCATCAGTGATGGTGGAGAGACCCAGTACTTC. It is translated as CAISDGGETQYF. The gene calls are TRBV10-3 and TRBJ2-5; D unresolved. The CDR3 covers 12 residues. The germline V gene has CDR1 ENHRY and CDR2 SYGVKD. Trimming stripped 3 bases from V and 4 bases from J, with 6 bases between.

Here the CDR3 DNA reads TGTGCCAGCTCACTCCCGGGACAGAGCTCTGGGGCCAACGTCCTGACTTTC. It encodes CASSLPGQSSGANVLTF. The chain recombines TRBV18 with TRBJ2-6, with 7 bases identical to TRBD1. This CDR3 comprises 17 residues. Germline CDR1 reads KGHSH; CDR2 reads LQKENI. J lost 0 bases, V lost 4 bases, and 6 bases had no gene match.

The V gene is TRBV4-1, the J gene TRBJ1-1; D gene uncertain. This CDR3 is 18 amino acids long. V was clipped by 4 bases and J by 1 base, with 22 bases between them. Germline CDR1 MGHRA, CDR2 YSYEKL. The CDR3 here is CASSLMTLTSGPNTEAFF. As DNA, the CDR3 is TGCGCCAGCAGCCTAATGACACTCACTTCTGGACCGAACACTGAAGCTTTCTTT.

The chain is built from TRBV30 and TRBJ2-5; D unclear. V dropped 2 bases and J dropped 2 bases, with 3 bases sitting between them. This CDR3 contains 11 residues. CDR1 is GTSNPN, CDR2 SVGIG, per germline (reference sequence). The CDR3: CAWSPQETQYF. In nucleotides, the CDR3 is TGTGCCTGGAGTCCTCAAGAGACCCAGTACTTC. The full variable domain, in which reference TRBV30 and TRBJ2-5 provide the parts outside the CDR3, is SQTIHQWPATLVQPVGSPLSLECTVEGTSNPNLYWYRQAAGRGLQLLFYSVGIGQISSEVPQNLSASRPQDRQFILSSKKLLLSDSGFYLCAWSPQETQYFGPGTRLLVL.

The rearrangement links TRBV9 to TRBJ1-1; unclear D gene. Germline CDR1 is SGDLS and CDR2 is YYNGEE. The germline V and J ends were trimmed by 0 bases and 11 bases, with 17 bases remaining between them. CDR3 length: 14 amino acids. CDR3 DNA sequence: TGTGCCAGCAGCGTAGGGGCAGCTTCCCCTTCTGCTTTCTTT. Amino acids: CASSVGAASPSAFF. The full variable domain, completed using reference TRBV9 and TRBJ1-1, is DSGVTQTPKHLITATGQRVTLRCSPRSGDLSVYWYQQSLDQGLQFLIQYYNGEERAKGNILERFSAQQFPDLHSELNLSSLELGDSALYFCASSVGAASPSAFFGQGTRLTVV.

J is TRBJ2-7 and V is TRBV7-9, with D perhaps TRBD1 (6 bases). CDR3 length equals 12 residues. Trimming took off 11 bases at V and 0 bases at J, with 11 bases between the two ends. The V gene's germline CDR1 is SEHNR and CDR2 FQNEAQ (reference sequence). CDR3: CASYRDSYEQYF. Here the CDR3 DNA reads TGTGCCTCTTACAGGGACTCCTACGAGCAGTACTTC.

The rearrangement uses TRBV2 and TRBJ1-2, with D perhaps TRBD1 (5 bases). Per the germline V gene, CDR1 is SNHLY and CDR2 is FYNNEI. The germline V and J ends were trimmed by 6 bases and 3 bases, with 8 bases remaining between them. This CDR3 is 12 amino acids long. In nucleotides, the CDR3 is TGTGCCAGCAGGACAGAACACTATGGCTACACCTTC. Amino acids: CASRTEHYGYTF.

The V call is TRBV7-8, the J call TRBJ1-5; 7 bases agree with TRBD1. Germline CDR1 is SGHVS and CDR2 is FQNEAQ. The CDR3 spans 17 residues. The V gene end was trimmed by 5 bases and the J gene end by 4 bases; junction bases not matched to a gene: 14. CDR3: CASSLLTGRIPNQPQHF. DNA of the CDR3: TGTGCCAGCAGCCTCTTGACAGGGAGAATTCCAAATCAGCCCCAGCATTTT.

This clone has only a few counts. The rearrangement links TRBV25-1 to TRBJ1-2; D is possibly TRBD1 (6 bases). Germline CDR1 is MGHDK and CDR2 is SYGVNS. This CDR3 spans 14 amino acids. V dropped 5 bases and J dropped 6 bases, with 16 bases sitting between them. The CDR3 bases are TGTGCCAGCAGTCCTCACAGGGATCGCGATGGCTACACCTTC. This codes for CASSPHRDRDGYTF.

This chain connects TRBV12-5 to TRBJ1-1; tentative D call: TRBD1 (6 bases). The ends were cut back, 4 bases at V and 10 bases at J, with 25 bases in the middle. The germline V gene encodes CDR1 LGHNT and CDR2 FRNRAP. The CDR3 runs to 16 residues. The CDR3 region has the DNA TGTGCTAGTGGTTCTACGACCTTGGGGGCTCCGGGCATAGCTTTCTTT. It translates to CASGSTTLGAPGIAFF.